The 23 T cell receptor beta chains in this list originate from one sample, sequenced in a study of cytomegalovirus exposure and HLA in healthy donors. The PCR contained 60 Vbeta and 13 Jbeta primers. Here immunoSEQ multiplex PCR was the method, and the copy in TCRdb shows in-frame clones only, minus some. Here the sample spans fewer than 250,000 clones, about 74% being singletons. The sequenced sample was PBMCs. Source of these receptors: a woman between 25 and 40 years old in good health and CMV-seronegative.

The chain couples TRBV19 to TRBJ2-5, with D uncertain. Trimming took 4 bases from V and 2 from J, leaving 5 bases between them. The CDR3 length is 12 residues. Germline CDR1 reads LNHDA; CDR2 reads SQIVND (reference sequence). The CDR3 spells CASSTQQETQYF. DNA of the CDR3: TGTGCCAGTAGTACTCAGCAAGAGACCCAGTACTTC.

This clone came up a few times. Here the CDR3 reads CASSKDRGTEAFF. The CDR3 region has the DNA TGTGCCAGCAGCAAAGACAGGGGCACTGAAGCTTTCTTT. The V and J genes are TRBV7-6 and TRBJ1-1; 8 bases are shared with TRBD1. Germline CDR1 and CDR2: SGHVS and FNYEAQ. The CDR3 is 13 residues long. V trimming: 5 bases; J trimming: 4 bases; junction bases outside the gene matches: 3. The complete variable domain, with remaining parts taken from reference TRBV7-6 and TRBJ1-1, reads GAGVSQSPRYKVTKRGQDVALRCDPISGHVSLYWYRQALGQGPEFLTYFNYEAQQDKSGLPNDRFSAERPEGSISTLTIQRTEQRDSAMYRCASSKDRGTEAFFGQGTRLTVV.

CDR3 in amino acids: CASGGGLNYEQYF. The CDR3 region has the DNA TGTGCCAGCGGGGGAGGCCTTAACTACGAGCAGTACTTC. This chain connects TRBV28 to TRBJ2-7, with D maybe TRBD2 (6 bases). This CDR3 region has 13 residues. Germline V gene sequence: CDR1 MDHEN, CDR2 SYDVKM. V was clipped by 8 bases and J by 3 bases, with 14 bases between them. Looking up the rest from reference TRBV28 and TRBJ2-7 gives the full variable domain: DVKVTQSSRYLVKRTGEKVFLECVQDMDHENMFWYRQDPGLGLRLIYFSYDVKMKEKGDIPEGYSVSREKKERFSLILESASTNQTSMYLCASGGGLNYEQYFGPGTRLTVT.

In nucleotides, the CDR3 is TGTGCCAGCAGCCCCCGGGGACAGGGGGTAAGTGGCTACACCTTC. Encoded protein: CASSPRGQGVSGYTF. The gene calls are TRBV7-2 and TRBJ1-2, with 11 bases that match TRBD1. Germline V gene lookup returns CDR1 SGHTA and CDR2 FQGNSA. V was pared by 5 bases and J by 7 bases, with 9 bases of the junction left unmatched. The CDR3 runs 15 residues.

This clone has just a few counts. The chain couples TRBV5-1 to TRBJ2-5; 13 positions agree with TRBD2. This CDR3 region has 17 residues. Germline assignment: CDR1 SGHRS and CDR2 YFSETQ. V lost 0 bases and J lost 2; bases outside the gene matches: 4. CDR3 in amino acids: CASSLGGLAGLQETQYF. The CDR3 DNA is TGCGCCAGCAGCTTGGGGGGACTAGCGGGACTTCAAGAGACCCAGTACTTC.

This clone has only a few counts. J is TRBJ2-7 and V is TRBV6-5; 7 nucleotides agree with TRBD1. V trimming: 8 bases; J trimming: 3 bases; junction bases outside the gene matches: 7. This CDR3 is built from 13 residues. CDR1 is MNHEY and CDR2 is SVGAGI in the germline V gene. This CDR3 is CASRQGQIYEQYF. In DNA form, the CDR3 reads TGTGCCAGCCGACAGGGACAGATCTACGAGCAGTACTTC.

This sequence joins TRBV2 and TRBJ2-2; 7 nucleotides match TRBD1. Germline CDR1 is SNHLY and CDR2 is FYNNEI. This CDR3 contains 14 residues. V was pared by 6 bases and J by 4 bases, with 5 bases of the junction left unmatched. Written as DNA, the CDR3 is TGTGCCAGCAGAGGACAGGTTTTCACCGGGGAGCTGTTTTTT. Its protein is CASRGQVFTGELFF.

The chain uses TRBV5-1 and TRBJ2-3; the match to TRBD2 covers 9 bases. The germline V gene encodes CDR1 SGHRS and CDR2 YFSETQ. The V and J ends lost 0 bases and 4 bases, in that order; junction bases with no gene match: 9. The length of the CDR3 is 17 residues. The CDR3 DNA reads TGCGCCAGCAGCTTGGTGGGGAGCGGGGGGCCCGCAGATACGCAGTATTTT. Its translation: CASSLVGSGGPADTQYF.

The chain has TRBV30 and TRBJ1-6; D may be TRBD1 (5 bases). Between the trimmed V and J ends, which lost 4 bases and 9 bases, there was a span of 28 bases. Germline V gene sequence: CDR1 GTSNPN, CDR2 SVGIG (reference sequence). The CDR3 contains 18 residues. Written as DNA, the CDR3 is TGTGCCTGGACCTCCAGCCCAAACCGGGCAGGGAAGATTTCACCCCTCCACTTT. This translates into CAWTSSPNRAGKISPLHF.

This chain uses TRBV6-1 with TRBJ1-1; D not certain. This CDR3 region has 15 residues. With 6 bases removed from V and 6 bases from J, the gap between germline ends came to 20 bases. Germline V gene data show CDR1 as MNHNS and CDR2 as SASEGT. In DNA form, the CDR3 reads TGTGCCAGCAGGCGTCCGGGAGTCGAGGAGGCTGAAGCTTTCTTT. Translation gives CASRRPGVEEAEAFF.

With respect to this clone: The sample has other DNA sequences that encode this CDR3 too. The chain joins TRBV13 to TRBJ2-3; 8 nucleotides match TRBD1. With 5 bases clipped from V and 6 bases from J, the junction kept 7 bases outside the gene matches. This CDR3 is built from 14 residues. Germline V gene sequence: CDR1 PRHDT, CDR2 FYEKMQ (reference sequence). The CDR3 spells CASSPGQGTDTQYF. Here the CDR3 DNA reads TGTGCCAGCAGCCCCGGACAGGGAACGGATACGCAGTATTTT.

The chain combines TRBV7-8 with TRBJ1-4; D gene unclear. Germline V lookup: CDR1 SGHVS, CDR2 FQNEAQ. V lost 6 bases and J 8 bases, leaving 16 bases between the germline ends. The CDR3 runs 14 residues. CDR3 sequence: CASSPTNGREKLFF. As DNA, the CDR3 is TGTGCCAGCAGTCCCACCAATGGGAGGGAAAAACTGTTTTTT.

The chain links TRBV19 to TRBJ2-7, with D possibly matching TRBD2 (6 bases). In germline, CDR1 is LNHDA, CDR2 SQIVND (reference sequence). V lost 3 bases, J lost 7 bases, and 19 bases lay in between. This CDR3 comprises 15 residues. The CDR3 coding sequence is TGTGCCAGTAGTATGAGACTAGAGCTTCCGACTGAGCAGTACTTC. It is translated as CASSMRLELPTEQYF.

The chain is built from TRBV4-1 and TRBJ2-5, with 10 bases matching TRBD1. The better agreement between TRBJ2-7 and the DNA end casts doubt on the J call. The CDR3 loop spans 15 amino acids. Germline V gives CDR1 MGHRA, CDR2 YSYEKL. In DNA form, the CDR3 reads TGCGCCAGCAGCCAGCTGACAGGGGGCGAATACGAGCAGTACTTC. Translating gives CASSQLTGGEYEQYF.

A single count supports this clone. The V call is TRBV19, the J call TRBJ2-3; no clear D gene. This CDR3 contains 12 residues. Germline V CDR1 and CDR2: LNHDA, SQIVND (reference sequence). Trimming pared 3 bases from V and 4 bases from J, leaving 5 bases between. Here the CDR3 DNA reads TGTGCCAGTAGTATTTCGGCAGATACGCAGTATTTT. This sequence encodes CASSISADTQYF.

This clone appeared a few times. The V gene is TRBV9, the J gene TRBJ1-3; D unclear. V gave up 2 bases and J gave up 4 bases, with 10 bases separating them. The CDR3 runs to 14 residues. Germline V CDR1 and CDR2: SGDLS, YYNGEE. As DNA, the CDR3 is TGTGCCAGCAGCGTGGAGGTTCCAGGAAACACCATATATTTT. Its translation is CASSVEVPGNTIYF.

The DNA for the CDR3 is TGTGCCAGCAGCTTAGGTCAGGGAATAACAGATACGCAGTATTTT. Its translation: CASSLGQGITDTQYF. The genes are TRBV7-9 and TRBJ2-3; the D gene is possibly TRBD1 (5 bases). CDR1 SEHNR and CDR2 FQNEAQ come from the germline V gene (reference sequence). This CDR3 is 15 amino acids long. Trimming removed 1 base at V and 3 bases at J, with 11 bases between. The variable domain in full, completed from reference TRBV7-9 and TRBJ2-3, reads DTGVSQNPRHKITKRGQNVTFRCDPISEHNRLYWYRQTLGQGPEFLTYFQNEAQLEKSRLLSDRFSAERPKGSFSTLEIQRTEQGDSAMYLCASSLGQGITDTQYFGPGTRLTVL.

This chain connects TRBV4-1 to TRBJ1-1; the D gene is possibly TRBD1 (5 bases). CDR3 length: 14 amino acids. Germline CDR1 and CDR2: MGHRA and YSYEKL. Trimming took off 3 bases at V and 5 bases at J, with 13 bases between the two ends. CDR3 bases: TGCGCCAGCAGCCATCCAGGGCGGGGTACTGAAGCTTTCTTT. Translating it yields CASSHPGRGTEAFF.

The sample holds one count of this clone. The rearrangement uses TRBV9 and TRBJ2-3; unclear D gene. Deletions cut 3 bases from V and 5 bases from J, with 13 bases between. The CDR3 loop spans 14 amino acids. Looked up from germline, CDR1 is SGDLS and CDR2 is YYNGEE. CDR3 DNA: TGTGCCAGCAGCGCCCCATCTAGAATAGATACGCAGTATTTT. It is translated as CASSAPSRIDTQYF.

This clone came up a few times. This chain connects TRBV7-9 to TRBJ2-1; D not resolved. The CDR3 has 12 residues. Trimming took 2 bases from V and 7 from J, leaving 6 bases between them. CDR1 is SEHNR and CDR2 is FQNEAQ in the germline V gene (reference sequence). The CDR3 nucleotides are TGTGCCAGCAGCTTACCAGCGAATGAGCAGTTCTTC. Translating gives CASSLPANEQFF. Variable domain in full (rest from reference TRBV7-9 and TRBJ2-1): DTGVSQNPRHKITKRGQNVTFRCDPISEHNRLYWYRQTLGQGPEFLTYFQNEAQLEKSRLLSDRFSAERPKGSFSTLEIQRTEQGDSAMYLCASSLPANEQFFGPGTRLTVL.

This clone has a single count. V gene TRBV7-6 combines with J gene TRBJ2-5; a possible D gene is TRBD2 (6 bases). Trimming stripped 8 bases from V and 5 bases from J, with 6 bases between. Germline CDR1 is SGHVS and CDR2 is FNYEAQ. This CDR3 is 10 amino acids long. This CDR3 is CASGGETQYF. DNA of the CDR3: TGTGCCAGCGGAGGGGAGACCCAGTACTTC.

Of note for this clone: Other DNA sequences in the sample encode the same CDR3. The rearrangement links TRBV21-1 to TRBJ1-1. TRBV21-1 is listed as a pseudogene. The CDR3 is 16 residues long. The DNA for the CDR3 is TGTGCCAGCAACCCCCGGGAGGCGGGTATGAGGCCTGAAGCTTTCTTT. It specifies CASNPREAGMRPEAFF.

This chain joins TRBV9 and TRBJ1-1; D call uncertain. There are 16 residues in the CDR3. Germline loops: CDR1 SGDLS, CDR2 YYNGEE. The V and J ends lost 3 bases and 0 bases respectively, with 15 bases between them. In nucleotides, the CDR3 is TGTGCCAGCAGCGGAGGGTCATCCCTCCTGAACACTGAAGCTTTCTTT. It encodes CASSGGSSLLNTEAFF.